Listed below are T cell receptor beta chains from one sample, sequenced in a study of blood T cell repertoires in COVID-19. Repertoires were generated with immunoSEQ multiplex PCR, while TCRdb's copy carries only in-frame clones and drops some. The table lists hundreds of thousands of clones, around nine tenths of them singletons, with about 1.7% in the top ten. Sequencing input: peripheral blood. The receptors shown here come from an older woman who had recovered from COVID-19. Each CDR3 is given with its conserved first and last residue. The D gene is left open where the match is weak. Clone size is shown for a subset of rows, as once, few, many or a class of expanded clone.

cdr3_aa: CASSVELALDTQYF; cdr3_nt: TGTGCCAGCAGCGTAGAACTAGCGTTAGATACGCAGTATTTT; v_call: TRBV9; clone_size: NA; d_call: TRBD2; j_call: TRBJ2-3
cdr3_aa: CASSGGTGNEKLFF; cdr3_nt: TGTGCCAGCAGTGGCGGGACGGGGAATGAAAAACTGTTTTTT; v_call: TRBV28; clone_size: NA; d_call: NA; j_call: TRBJ1-4
cdr3_aa: CASSFAPLGGTSEAFF; cdr3_nt: TGTGCCAGCAGCTTCGCACCGTTGGGGGGGACCTCTGAAGCTTTCTTT; v_call: TRBV9; clone_size: once; d_call: NA; j_call: TRBJ1-1
cdr3_aa: CASRKQGQETQYF; cdr3_nt: TGTGCCAGTAGAAAACAGGGCCAAGAGACCCAGTACTTC; v_call: TRBV19; clone_size: NA; d_call: NA; j_call: TRBJ2-5
cdr3_aa: CSARGSFGYTF; cdr3_nt: TGCAGTGCTAGAGGCAGTTTTGGCTACACCTTC; v_call: TRBV20-1; clone_size: NA; d_call: NA; j_call: TRBJ1-2
cdr3_aa: CASSPQMGQLYGYTF; cdr3_nt: TGTGCCAGTAGCCCCCAGATGGGACAGCTCTATGGCTACACCTTC; v_call: TRBV19; clone_size: NA; d_call: TRBD1; j_call: TRBJ1-2
cdr3_aa: CASSSGQGLPGANVLTF; cdr3_nt: TGTGCCAGCAGCTCAGGACAGGGTCTTCCCGGGGCCAACGTCCTGACTTTC; v_call: TRBV5-4; clone_size: NA; d_call: TRBD1; j_call: TRBJ2-6
cdr3_aa: CASTSSAAGEDYGYTF; cdr3_nt: TGTGCCAGTACCTCCAGTGCTGCGGGGGAAGACTATGGCTACACCTTC; v_call: TRBV19; clone_size: NA; d_call: NA; j_call: TRBJ1-2
cdr3_aa: CASSLSRDSYGYTF; cdr3_nt: TGTGCCAGCAGTTTATCGAGGGACAGCTATGGCTACACCTTC; v_call: TRBV27; clone_size: few; d_call: TRBD1; j_call: TRBJ1-2
cdr3_aa: CASRRTGSTDTQYF; cdr3_nt: TGTGCCAGCAGGCGGACAGGGAGCACAGATACGCAGTATTTT; v_call: TRBV2; clone_size: NA; d_call: TRBD1; j_call: TRBJ2-3
cdr3_aa: CASSQGEGVLLETQYF; cdr3_nt: TGTGCCAGCAGCCAAGGGGAGGGGGTTCTTTTAGAGACCCAGTACTTC; v_call: TRBV3-1/TRBV3-2; clone_size: once; d_call: NA; j_call: TRBJ2-5
cdr3_aa: CASSRRASGGLSETQYF; cdr3_nt: TGTGCCAGCAGCCGGCGGGCTAGCGGGGGGCTATCGGAGACCCAGTACTTC; v_call: TRBV3-1/TRBV3-2; clone_size: NA; d_call: TRBD2; j_call: TRBJ2-5
cdr3_aa: CASSVLGSGELFF; cdr3_nt: TGTGCCAGCAGCGTACTGGGCTCCGGGGAGCTGTTTTTT; v_call: TRBV9; clone_size: NA; d_call: NA; j_call: TRBJ2-2
cdr3_aa: CASSPHGGQSSYNEQFF; cdr3_nt: TGTGCCAGCAGCCCTCACGGAGGCCAAAGCTCCTACAATGAGCAGTTCTTC; v_call: TRBV7-2; clone_size: NA; d_call: NA; j_call: TRBJ2-1
cdr3_aa: CASTGGTTGELFF; cdr3_nt: TGTGCCAGCACTGGGGGGACCACCGGGGAGCTGTTTTTT; v_call: TRBV28; clone_size: many; d_call: NA; j_call: TRBJ2-2
cdr3_aa: CASSSTRGSEQYF; cdr3_nt: TGTGCCAGCAGCTCAACCCGAGGGTCCGAGCAGTACTTC; v_call: TRBV11-2; clone_size: NA; d_call: NA; j_call: TRBJ2-7
cdr3_aa: CASSSPRAYNEQFF; cdr3_nt: TGTGCCAGCAGCTCCCCCCGCGCGTACAATGAGCAGTTCTTC; v_call: TRBV11-2; clone_size: NA; d_call: NA; j_call: TRBJ2-1
cdr3_aa: CASSLGPDRVGTGELFF; cdr3_nt: TGTGCCAGCAGCTTAGGCCCCGACAGGGTCGGCACCGGGGAGCTGTTTTTT; v_call: TRBV11-3; clone_size: NA; d_call: TRBD1; j_call: TRBJ2-2
cdr3_aa: CASSGARRGEQYF; cdr3_nt: TGTGCCAGCAGCGGGGCCAGGCGTGGCGAGCAGTACTTC; v_call: TRBV4-2; clone_size: NA; d_call: NA; j_call: TRBJ2-7
cdr3_aa: CASAAGGYGYTF; cdr3_nt: TGTGCCAGCGCGGCGGGAGGCTATGGCTACACCTTC; v_call: TRBV2; clone_size: NA; d_call: NA; j_call: TRBJ1-2
cdr3_aa: CASSSGTSGYNEQFF; cdr3_nt: TGTGCCAGTAGTTCCGGGACTAGCGGGTACAATGAGCAGTTCTTC; v_call: TRBV19; clone_size: NA; d_call: TRBD2; j_call: TRBJ2-1
cdr3_aa: CASSTGLLAYEQYF; cdr3_nt: TGTGCCAGCAGCACGGGACTCCTAGCCTACGAGCAGTACTTC; v_call: TRBV11-2; clone_size: NA; d_call: NA; j_call: TRBJ2-7
cdr3_aa: CASSRYTGGFNEQFF; cdr3_nt: TGCGCCAGCAGTCGTTACACGGGGGGCTTCAATGAGCAGTTCTTC; v_call: TRBV4-1; clone_size: few; d_call: NA; j_call: TRBJ2-1
cdr3_aa: CASSYTGESPLHF; cdr3_nt: TGTGCCAGCAGTTATACAGGGGAGTCGCCCCTCCACTTT; v_call: TRBV28; clone_size: many; d_call: TRBD1; j_call: TRBJ1-6
cdr3_aa: CASRITGTSGVNEQFF; cdr3_nt: TGTGCCAGCAGGATTACCGGGACTAGCGGGGTAAATGAGCAGTTCTTC; v_call: TRBV7-3; clone_size: NA; d_call: TRBD2; j_call: TRBJ2-1
cdr3_aa: CASYRQGMGGELFF; cdr3_nt: TGTGCCAGTTACCGGCAGGGGATGGGCGGGGAGCTGTTTTTT; v_call: TRBV28; clone_size: NA; d_call: NA; j_call: TRBJ2-2
cdr3_aa: CASSRAQSGGDRNYGYTF; cdr3_nt: TGTGCCAGCTCACGAGCCCAGTCCGGTGGGGACAGGAACTATGGCTACACCTTC; v_call: TRBV18; clone_size: NA; d_call: TRBD1; j_call: TRBJ1-2
cdr3_aa: CASSFGSSGGATGELFF; cdr3_nt: TGTGCCAGCAGCTTCGGATCTAGCGGGGGGGCGACCGGGGAGCTGTTTTTT; v_call: TRBV7-2; clone_size: NA; d_call: TRBD2; j_call: TRBJ2-2
cdr3_aa: CSASSGWADTQYF; cdr3_nt: TGCAGTGCTAGTTCGGGGTGGGCAGATACGCAGTATTTT; v_call: TRBV20-1; clone_size: NA; d_call: NA; j_call: TRBJ2-3
cdr3_aa: CASSEYGVRGPQHF; cdr3_nt: TGTGCCAGCAGTGAATATGGGGTGCGGGGGCCCCAGCATTTT; v_call: TRBV25-1; clone_size: NA; d_call: NA; j_call: TRBJ1-5
cdr3_aa: CASSRQGRGTEAFF; cdr3_nt: TGTGCCAGCAGCAGACAGGGGAGGGGCACTGAAGCTTTCTTT; v_call: TRBV2; clone_size: NA; d_call: TRBD1; j_call: TRBJ1-1
cdr3_aa: CASRTDFNYGYTF; cdr3_nt: TGTGCCAGCAGGACAGACTTTAACTATGGCTACACCTTC; v_call: TRBV11-2; clone_size: NA; d_call: NA; j_call: TRBJ1-2
cdr3_aa: CAISGQGGGTEAFF; cdr3_nt: TGTGCCATCAGTGGTCAGGGGGGAGGAACTGAAGCTTTCTTT; v_call: TRBV10-3; clone_size: many; d_call: TRBD1; j_call: TRBJ1-1
cdr3_aa: CASSSKRDNYNSPLHF; cdr3_nt: TGTGCCAGTAGTTCTAAACGGGACAACTATAATTCACCCCTCCACTTT; v_call: TRBV19; clone_size: NA; d_call: NA; j_call: TRBJ1-6
cdr3_aa: CASSLAGGPYEQYF; cdr3_nt: TGTGCCAGCAGCTTAGCAGGGGGCCCCTACGAGCAGTACTTC; v_call: TRBV7-3; clone_size: many; d_call: TRBD1; j_call: TRBJ2-7
cdr3_aa: CASTRTSGGTGELFF; cdr3_nt: TGTGCCAGCACTAGGACTAGCGGGGGCACCGGGGAGCTGTTTTTT; v_call: TRBV2; clone_size: NA; d_call: TRBD2; j_call: TRBJ2-2
cdr3_aa: CASSRGSFGQFF; cdr3_nt: TGTGCCAGCAGCCGGGGCTCTTTCGGGCAGTTCTTC; v_call: TRBV14; clone_size: once; d_call: NA; j_call: TRBJ2-1
cdr3_aa: CAAGSSGNTIYF; cdr3_nt: TGTGCTGCCGGGTCCTCTGGAAACACCATATATTTT; v_call: TRBV7-8; clone_size: NA; d_call: NA; j_call: TRBJ1-3
cdr3_aa: CASSSDREDGYTF; cdr3_nt: TGCGCCAGCAGCTCGGACAGGGAGGATGGCTACACCTTC; v_call: TRBV5-1; clone_size: NA; d_call: TRBD1; j_call: TRBJ1-2
cdr3_aa: CASSYQEAAEKLFF; cdr3_nt: TGTGCCAGCAGTTACCAGGAAGCGGCTGAAAAACTGTTTTTT; v_call: TRBV6-2/TRBV6-3; clone_size: NA; d_call: NA; j_call: TRBJ1-4
cdr3_aa: CASSLLGGVTDTQYF; cdr3_nt: TGTGCCAGCAGCTTACTGGGGGGGGTCACAGATACGCAGTATTTT; v_call: TRBV11-2; clone_size: once; d_call: TRBD2; j_call: TRBJ2-3